The T cell receptor (beta chain) under discussion was sequenced for a study of OX40 agonist ivuxolimab in advanced cancers. Clones were read by immunoSEQ multiplex PCR, and TCRdb kept only the in-frame ones, dropping some. Here the sample spans 53,000 or so clones, 84% being singletons. Samples of blood were obtained at baseline, on cycle 4 day 1, and on cycle 7 day 1. This CDR3 comprises 11 residues. CDR1 is MDHEN, CDR2 SYDVKM, per germline. This specimen was CD4+ or CD8+ T cells sorted from blood, taken in a trial of the OX40 agonist ivuxolimab. The sequence was collected from an adult with an advanced solid tumor such as melanoma, head and neck, liver or kidney cancer. The rearrangement uses TRBV28 and TRBJ1-2; no clear D gene. CDR3 coding DNA: TGTGCTATCACCTCTAACTATGGCTACACCTTC. It encodes CAITSNYGYTF.